The clone carrying this T cell receptor (beta chain) was observed a few times. Its matching antigen is unknown. The entry originates in a study of CD8 T cells in ankylosing spondylitis. Study-level findings and limits: For ankylosing spondylitis blood, a TCR beta motif of eight or nine highly homologous variants appeared characteristic.

V was shortened by 7 bases and J by 6 bases, with 15 bases between the two germline ends. From germline, CDR1 is SQVTM and CDR2 ANQGSEA. The length of the CDR3 is 12 residues. TCRdb re-derived calls from the 5' RACE reads in MiXCR, one entry per CDR3 protein. The sample includes just under 550,000 distinct CDR3 sequences, over 9.5% of them seen just once. This chain uses TRBV29-1 with TRBJ1-1; D not certain. Sequences were obtained from blood, either unsorted or a sorted T cell fraction (not recorded which). This clonotype was sampled from a male donor with ankylosing spondylitis. As DNA, the CDR3 is TGCAGCGCAGACTCCCGTGGGGCTGAAGCTTTCTTT. It encodes CSADSRGAEAFF.